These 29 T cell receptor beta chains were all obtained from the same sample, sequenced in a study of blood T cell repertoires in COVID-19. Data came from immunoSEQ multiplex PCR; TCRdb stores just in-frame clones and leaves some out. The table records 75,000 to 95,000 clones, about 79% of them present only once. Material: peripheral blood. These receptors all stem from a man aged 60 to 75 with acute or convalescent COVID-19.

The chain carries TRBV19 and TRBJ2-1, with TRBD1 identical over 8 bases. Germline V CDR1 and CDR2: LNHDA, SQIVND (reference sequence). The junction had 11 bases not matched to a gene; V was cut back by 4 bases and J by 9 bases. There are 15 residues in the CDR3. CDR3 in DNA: TGTGCCAGTAGTACAACTGCCGGGACAGGCGTTGAGCAGTTCTTC. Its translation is CASSTTAGTGVEQFF. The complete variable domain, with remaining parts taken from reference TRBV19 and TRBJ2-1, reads DGGITQSPKYLFRKEGQNVTLSCEQNLNHDAMYWYRQDPGQGLRLIYYSQIVNDFQKGDIAEGYSVSREKKESFPLTVTSAQKNPTAFYLCASSTTAGTGVEQFFGPGTRLTVL.

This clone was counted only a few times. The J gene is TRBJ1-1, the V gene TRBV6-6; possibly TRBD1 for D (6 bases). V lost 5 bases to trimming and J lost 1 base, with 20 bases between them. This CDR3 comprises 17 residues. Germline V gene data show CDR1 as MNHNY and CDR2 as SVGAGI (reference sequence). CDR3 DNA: TGTGCCAGCAGTCCCCCCGGGGGGGCATTTAGGAACACTGAAGCTTTCTTT. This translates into CASSPPGGAFRNTEAFF.

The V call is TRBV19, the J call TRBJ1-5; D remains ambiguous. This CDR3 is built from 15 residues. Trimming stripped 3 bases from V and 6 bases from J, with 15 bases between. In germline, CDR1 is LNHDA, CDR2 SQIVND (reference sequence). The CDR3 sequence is CASSIETPITQPQHF. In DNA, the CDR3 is TGTGCCAGTAGTATCGAGACACCCATTACTCAGCCCCAGCATTTT.

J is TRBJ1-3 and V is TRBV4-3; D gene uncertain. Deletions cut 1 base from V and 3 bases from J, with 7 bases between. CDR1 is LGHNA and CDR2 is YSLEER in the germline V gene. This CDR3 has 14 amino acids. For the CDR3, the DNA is TGCGCCAGCAGCCAAGCTGCGGTTGGAAACACCATATATTTT. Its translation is CASSQAAVGNTIYF.

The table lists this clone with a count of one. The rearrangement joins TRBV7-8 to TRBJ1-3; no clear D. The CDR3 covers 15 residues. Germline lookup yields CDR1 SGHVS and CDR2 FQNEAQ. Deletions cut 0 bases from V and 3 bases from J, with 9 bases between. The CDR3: CASSLAGSGGNTIYF. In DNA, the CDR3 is TGTGCCAGCAGCTTAGCGGGGAGCGGTGGAAACACCATATATTTT.

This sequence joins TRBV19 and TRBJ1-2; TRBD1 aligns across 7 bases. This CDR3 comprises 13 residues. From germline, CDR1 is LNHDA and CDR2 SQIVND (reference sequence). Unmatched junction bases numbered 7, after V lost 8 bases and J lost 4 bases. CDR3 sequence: CASRQGPSYGYTF. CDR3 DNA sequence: TGTGCCAGTCGACAGGGCCCGTCCTATGGCTACACCTTC.

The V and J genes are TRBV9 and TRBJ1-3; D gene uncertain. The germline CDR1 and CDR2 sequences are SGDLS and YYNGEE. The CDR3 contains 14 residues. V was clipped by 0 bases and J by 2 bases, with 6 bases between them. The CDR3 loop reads CASSVAPPGNTIYF. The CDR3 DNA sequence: TGTGCCAGCAGCGTAGCTCCCCCTGGAAACACCATATATTTT.

The CDR3: CASRFLDRGLAYGYTF. In nucleotides, the CDR3 is TGTGCAAGTCGCTTCTTGGACAGGGGGCTTGCCTATGGCTACACCTTC. The rearrangement joins TRBV12-2 to TRBJ1-2; whether TRBD1, the table's D call, matches the DNA was not checked. TRBV12-2 is a recognized pseudogene. CDR3 length equals 16 residues.

The CDR3 loop is CASRGVRDRLEYYGYTF. The CDR3 nucleotides read TGTGCCAGTCGTGGCGTCCGGGACAGGTTAGAGTACTATGGCTACACCTTC. The chain uses TRBV19 and TRBJ1-2; 8 nucleotides line up with TRBD1. The length of the CDR3 is 17 residues. The J segment lost 3 bases and the V segment lost 8 bases, leaving 17 bases of the junction unmatched. Germline lookup yields CDR1 LNHDA and CDR2 SQIVND (reference sequence).

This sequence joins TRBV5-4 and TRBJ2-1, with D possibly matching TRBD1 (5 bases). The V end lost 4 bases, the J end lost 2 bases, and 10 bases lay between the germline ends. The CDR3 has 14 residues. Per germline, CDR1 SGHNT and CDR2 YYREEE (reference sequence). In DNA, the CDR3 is TGTGCCAGCAGCGATAAGACAGCCTACAATGAGCAGTTCTTC. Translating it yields CASSDKTAYNEQFF.

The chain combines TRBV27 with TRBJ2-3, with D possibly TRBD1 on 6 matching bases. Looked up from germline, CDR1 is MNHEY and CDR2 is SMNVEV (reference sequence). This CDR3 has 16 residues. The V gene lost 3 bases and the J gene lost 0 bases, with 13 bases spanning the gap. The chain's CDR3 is CASSFRDTGSTDTQYF. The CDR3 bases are TGTGCCAGCAGTTTTCGGGACACGGGGAGCACAGATACGCAGTATTTT.

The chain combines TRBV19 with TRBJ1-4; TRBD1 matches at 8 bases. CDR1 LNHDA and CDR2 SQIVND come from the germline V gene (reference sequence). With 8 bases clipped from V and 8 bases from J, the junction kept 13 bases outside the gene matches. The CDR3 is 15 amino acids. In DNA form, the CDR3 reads TGTGCCAGTCAAGACCCCGGGACAGGCCACGAAAAACTGTTTTTT. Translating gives CASQDPGTGHEKLFF. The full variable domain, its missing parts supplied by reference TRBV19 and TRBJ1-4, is DGGITQSPKYLFRKEGQNVTLSCEQNLNHDAMYWYRQDPGQGLRLIYYSQIVNDFQKGDIAEGYSVSREKKESFPLTVTSAQKNPTAFYLCASQDPGTGHEKLFFGSGTQLSVL.

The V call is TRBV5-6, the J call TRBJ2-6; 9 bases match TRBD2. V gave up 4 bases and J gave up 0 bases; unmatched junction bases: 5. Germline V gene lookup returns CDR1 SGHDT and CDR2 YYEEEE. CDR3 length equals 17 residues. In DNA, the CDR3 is TGTGCCAGCAGCGGGACTAGCCAGTACTCTGGGGCCAACGTCCTGACTTTC. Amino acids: CASSGTSQYSGANVLTF.

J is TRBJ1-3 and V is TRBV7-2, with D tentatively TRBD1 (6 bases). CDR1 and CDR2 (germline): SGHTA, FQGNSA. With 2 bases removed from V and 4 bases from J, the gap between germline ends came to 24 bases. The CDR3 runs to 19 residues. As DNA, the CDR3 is TGTGCCAGCAGCTTAACTAGGACAGCGATACGCTCTGGAGGAAACACCATATATTTT. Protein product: CASSLTRTAIRSGGNTIYF. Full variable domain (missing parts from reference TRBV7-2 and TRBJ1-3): GAGVSQSPSNKVTEKGKDVELRCDPISGHTALYWYRQSLGQGLEFLIYFQGNSAPDKSGLPSDRFSAERTGGSVSTLTIQRTQQEDSAVYLCASSLTRTAIRSGGNTIYFGEGSWLTVV.

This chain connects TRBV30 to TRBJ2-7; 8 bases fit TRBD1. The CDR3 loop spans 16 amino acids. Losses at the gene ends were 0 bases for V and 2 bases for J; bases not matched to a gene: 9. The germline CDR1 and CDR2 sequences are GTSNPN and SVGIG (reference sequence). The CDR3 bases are TGTGCCTGGAGTGTAAGAGTTAAGACAGGGGCCTACGAGCAGTACTTC. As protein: CAWSVRVKTGAYEQYF. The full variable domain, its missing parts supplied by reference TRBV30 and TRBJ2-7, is SQTIHQWPATLVQPVGSPLSLECTVEGTSNPNLYWYRQAAGRGLQLLFYSVGIGQISSEVPQNLSASRPQDRQFILSSKKLLLSDSGFYLCAWSVRVKTGAYEQYFGPGTRLTVT.

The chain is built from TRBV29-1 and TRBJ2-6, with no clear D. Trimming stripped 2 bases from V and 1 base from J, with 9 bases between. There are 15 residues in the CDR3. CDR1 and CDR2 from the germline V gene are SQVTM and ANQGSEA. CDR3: CSVELSESGANVLTF. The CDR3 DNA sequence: TGCAGCGTTGAATTGTCGGAGTCTGGGGCCAACGTCCTGACTTTC.

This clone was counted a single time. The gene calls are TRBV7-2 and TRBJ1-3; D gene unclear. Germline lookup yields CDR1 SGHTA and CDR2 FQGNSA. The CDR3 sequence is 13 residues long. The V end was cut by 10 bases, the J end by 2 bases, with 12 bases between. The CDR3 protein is CATTPGAGNTIYF. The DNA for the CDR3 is TGTGCCACCACTCCCGGGGCTGGAAACACCATATATTTT.

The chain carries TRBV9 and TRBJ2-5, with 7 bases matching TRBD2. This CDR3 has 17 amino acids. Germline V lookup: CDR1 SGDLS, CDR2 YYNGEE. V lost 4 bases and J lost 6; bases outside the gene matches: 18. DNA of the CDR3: TGTGCCAGCAGCCCCGAGGTACGGGGGGTCCAAGGCAAGACCCAGTACTTC. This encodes CASSPEVRGVQGKTQYF.

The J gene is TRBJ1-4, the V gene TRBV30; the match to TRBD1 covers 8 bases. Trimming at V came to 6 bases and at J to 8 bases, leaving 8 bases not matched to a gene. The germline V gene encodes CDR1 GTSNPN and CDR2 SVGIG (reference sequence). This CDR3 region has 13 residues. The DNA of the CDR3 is TGTGCCTGCACGGGACAGGAAGAAGAAAAACTGTTTTTT. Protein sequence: CACTGQEEEKLFF.

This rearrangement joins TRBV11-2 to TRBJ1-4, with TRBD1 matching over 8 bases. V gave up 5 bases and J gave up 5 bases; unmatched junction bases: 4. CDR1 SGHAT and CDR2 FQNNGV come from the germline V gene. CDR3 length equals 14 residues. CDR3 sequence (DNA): TGTGCCAGCAGCCGGGACAGGCGGAATGAAAAACTGTTTTTT. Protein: CASSRDRRNEKLFF.

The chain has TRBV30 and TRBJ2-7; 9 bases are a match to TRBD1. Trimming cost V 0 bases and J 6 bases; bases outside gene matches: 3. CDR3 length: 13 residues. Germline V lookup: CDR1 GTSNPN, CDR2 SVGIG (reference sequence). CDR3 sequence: CAWSVTGGSEQYF. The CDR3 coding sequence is TGTGCCTGGAGTGTAACAGGGGGCTCCGAGCAGTACTTC.

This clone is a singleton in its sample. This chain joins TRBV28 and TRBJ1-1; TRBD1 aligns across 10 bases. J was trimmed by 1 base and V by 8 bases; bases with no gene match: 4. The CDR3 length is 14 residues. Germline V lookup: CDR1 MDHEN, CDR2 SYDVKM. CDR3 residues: CASSRTGGNTEAFF. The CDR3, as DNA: TGTGCCAGCTCACGGACAGGGGGGAACACTGAAGCTTTCTTT.

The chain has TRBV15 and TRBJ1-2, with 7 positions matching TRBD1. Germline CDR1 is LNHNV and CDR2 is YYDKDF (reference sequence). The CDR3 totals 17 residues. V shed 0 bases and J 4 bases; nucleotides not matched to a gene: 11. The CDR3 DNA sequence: TGTGCCACCAGCAGAGATTGGGTGGGGACAGACACCTATGGCTACACCTTC. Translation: CATSRDWVGTDTYGYTF. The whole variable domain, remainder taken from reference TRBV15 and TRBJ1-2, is DAMVIQNPRYQVTQFGKPVTLSCSQTLNHNVMYWYQQKSSQAPKLLFHYYDKDFNNEADTPDNFQSRRPNTSFCFLDIRSPGLGDTAMYLCATSRDWVGTDTYGYTFGSGTRLTVV.

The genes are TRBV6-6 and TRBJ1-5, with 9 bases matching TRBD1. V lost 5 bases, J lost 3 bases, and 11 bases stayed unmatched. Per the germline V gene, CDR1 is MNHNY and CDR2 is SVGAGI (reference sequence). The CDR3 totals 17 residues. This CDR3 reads CASSPRRDRVANQPQHF. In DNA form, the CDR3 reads TGTGCCAGCAGTCCCCGCCGGGACAGGGTTGCCAATCAGCCCCAGCATTTT.

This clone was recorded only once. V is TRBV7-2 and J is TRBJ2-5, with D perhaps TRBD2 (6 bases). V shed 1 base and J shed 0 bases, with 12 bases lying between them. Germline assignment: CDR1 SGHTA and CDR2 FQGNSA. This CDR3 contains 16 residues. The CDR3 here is CASSLVGTANQETQYF. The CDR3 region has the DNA TGTGCCAGCAGCTTAGTAGGGACTGCTAACCAAGAGACCCAGTACTTC.

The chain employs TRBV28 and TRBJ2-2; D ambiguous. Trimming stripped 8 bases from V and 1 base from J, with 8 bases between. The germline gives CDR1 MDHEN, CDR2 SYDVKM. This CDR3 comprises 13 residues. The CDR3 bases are TGTGCCAGCTCTTACAGGAACACCGGGGAGCTGTTTTTT. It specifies CASSYRNTGELFF.

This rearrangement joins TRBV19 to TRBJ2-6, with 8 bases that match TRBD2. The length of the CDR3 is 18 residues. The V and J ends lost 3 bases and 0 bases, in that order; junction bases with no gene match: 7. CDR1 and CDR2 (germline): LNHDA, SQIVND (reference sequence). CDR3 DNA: TGTGCCAGTAGTATCACAAGCGGGGGAGTCTCTGGGGCCAACGTCCTGACTTTC. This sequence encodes CASSITSGGVSGANVLTF.

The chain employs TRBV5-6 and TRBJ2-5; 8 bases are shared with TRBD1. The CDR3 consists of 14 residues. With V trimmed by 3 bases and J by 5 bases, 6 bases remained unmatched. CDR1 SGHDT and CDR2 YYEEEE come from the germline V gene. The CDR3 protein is CASSSRGPGETQYF. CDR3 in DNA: TGTGCCAGCAGCTCCAGGGGGCCCGGCGAGACCCAGTACTTC.

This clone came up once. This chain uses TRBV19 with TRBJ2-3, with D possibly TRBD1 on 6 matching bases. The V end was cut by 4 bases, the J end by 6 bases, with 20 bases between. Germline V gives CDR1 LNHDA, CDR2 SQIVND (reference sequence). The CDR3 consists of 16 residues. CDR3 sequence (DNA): TGTGCCAGTAGTACACGCGATTTGGGGGCAGCGGATACGCAGTATTTT. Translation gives CASSTRDLGAADTQYF.